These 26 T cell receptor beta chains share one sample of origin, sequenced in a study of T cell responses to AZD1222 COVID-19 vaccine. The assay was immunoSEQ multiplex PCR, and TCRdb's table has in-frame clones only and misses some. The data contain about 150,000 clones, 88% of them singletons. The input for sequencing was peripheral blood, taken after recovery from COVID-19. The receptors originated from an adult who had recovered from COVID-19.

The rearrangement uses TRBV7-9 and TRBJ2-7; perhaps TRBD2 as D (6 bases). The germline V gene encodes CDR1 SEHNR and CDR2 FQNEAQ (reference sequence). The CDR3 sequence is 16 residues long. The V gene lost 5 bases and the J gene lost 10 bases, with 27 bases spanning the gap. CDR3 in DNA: TGTGCCAGCAGCCCAACCCTCGGAAGTCTAGCGCCCCGCCAGTACTTC. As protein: CASSPTLGSLAPRQYF.

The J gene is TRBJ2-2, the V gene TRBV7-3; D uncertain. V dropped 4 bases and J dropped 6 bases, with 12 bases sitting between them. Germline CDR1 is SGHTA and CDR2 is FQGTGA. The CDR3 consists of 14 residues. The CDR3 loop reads CASSSNKGAGELFF. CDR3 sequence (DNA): TGTGCCAGCAGCTCCAACAAAGGAGCCGGGGAGCTGTTTTTT.

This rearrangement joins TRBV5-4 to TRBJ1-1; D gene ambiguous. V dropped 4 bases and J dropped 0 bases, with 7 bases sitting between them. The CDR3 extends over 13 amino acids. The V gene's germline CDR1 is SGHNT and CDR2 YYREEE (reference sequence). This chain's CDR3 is CASSPDMNTEAFF. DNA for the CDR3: TGTGCCAGCAGCCCTGATATGAACACTGAAGCTTTCTTT.

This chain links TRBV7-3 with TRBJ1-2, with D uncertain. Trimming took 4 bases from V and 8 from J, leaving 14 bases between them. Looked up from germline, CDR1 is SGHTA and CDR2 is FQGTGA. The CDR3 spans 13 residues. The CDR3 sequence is CASSSGSGGGYTF. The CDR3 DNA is TGTGCCAGCAGCTCCGGGTCCGGAGGGGGCTACACCTTC.

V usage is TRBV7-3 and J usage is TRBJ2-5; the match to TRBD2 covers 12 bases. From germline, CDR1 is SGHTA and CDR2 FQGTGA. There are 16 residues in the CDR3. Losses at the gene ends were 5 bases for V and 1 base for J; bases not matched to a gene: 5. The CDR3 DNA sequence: TGTGCCAGCAGCATCCTAGCGGGGGGGCCCCAAGAGACCCAGTACTTC. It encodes CASSILAGGPQETQYF.

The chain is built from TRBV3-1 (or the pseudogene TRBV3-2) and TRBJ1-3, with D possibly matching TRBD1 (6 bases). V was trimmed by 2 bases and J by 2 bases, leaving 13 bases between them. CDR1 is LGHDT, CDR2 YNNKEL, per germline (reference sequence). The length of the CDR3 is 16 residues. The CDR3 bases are TGTGCCAGCAGCCAACCGTGGCAGGGGACTGGAAACACCATATATTTT. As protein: CASSQPWQGTGNTIYF.

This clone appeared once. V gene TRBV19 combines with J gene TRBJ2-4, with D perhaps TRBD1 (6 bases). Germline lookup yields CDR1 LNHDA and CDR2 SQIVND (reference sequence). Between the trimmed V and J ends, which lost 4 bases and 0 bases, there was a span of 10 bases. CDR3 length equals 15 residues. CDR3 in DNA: TGTGCCAGTAGTAGGGACAATTTAGCCAAAAACATTCAGTACTTC. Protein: CASSRDNLAKNIQYF.

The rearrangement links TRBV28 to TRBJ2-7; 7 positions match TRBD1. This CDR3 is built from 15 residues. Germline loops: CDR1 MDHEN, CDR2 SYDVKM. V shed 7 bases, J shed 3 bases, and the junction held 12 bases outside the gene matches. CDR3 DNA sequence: TGTGCCAGCACCCCATCGGGACAGTTTAACTACGAGCAGTACTTC. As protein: CASTPSGQFNYEQYF.

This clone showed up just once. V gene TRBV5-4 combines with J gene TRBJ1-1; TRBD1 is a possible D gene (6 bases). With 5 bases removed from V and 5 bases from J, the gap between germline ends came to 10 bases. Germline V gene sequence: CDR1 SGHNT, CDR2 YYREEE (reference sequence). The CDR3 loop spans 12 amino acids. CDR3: CASRRGRTEAFF. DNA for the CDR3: TGTGCCAGCAGAAGGGGGAGAACTGAAGCTTTCTTT.

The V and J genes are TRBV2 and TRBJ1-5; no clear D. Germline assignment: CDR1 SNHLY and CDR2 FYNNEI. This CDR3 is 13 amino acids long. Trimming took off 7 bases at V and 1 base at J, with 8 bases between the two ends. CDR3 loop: CASNRESNQPQHF. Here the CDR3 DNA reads TGTGCCAGCAACCGGGAAAGCAATCAGCCCCAGCATTTT.

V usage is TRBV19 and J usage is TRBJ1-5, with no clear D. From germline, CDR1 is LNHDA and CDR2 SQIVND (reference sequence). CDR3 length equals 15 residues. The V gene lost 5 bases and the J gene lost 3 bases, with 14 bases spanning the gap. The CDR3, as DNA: TGTGCCAGTAGTCCCCTGGGTGGATTCAATCAGCCCCAGCATTTT. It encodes CASSPLGGFNQPQHF.

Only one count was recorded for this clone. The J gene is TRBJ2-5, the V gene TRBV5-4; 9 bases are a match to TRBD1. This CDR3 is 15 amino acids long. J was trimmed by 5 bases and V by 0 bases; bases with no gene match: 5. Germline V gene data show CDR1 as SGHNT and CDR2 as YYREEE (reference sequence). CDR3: CASSLGDRVLETQYF. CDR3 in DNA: TGTGCCAGCAGCTTGGGGGACAGGGTATTGGAGACCCAGTACTTC.

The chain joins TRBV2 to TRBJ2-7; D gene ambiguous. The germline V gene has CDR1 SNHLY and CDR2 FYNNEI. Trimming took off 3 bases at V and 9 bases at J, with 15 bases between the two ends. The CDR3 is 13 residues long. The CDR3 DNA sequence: TGTGCCAGCAGTGATTCTCCCCGGGCAGGGCAGTACTTC. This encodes CASSDSPRAGQYF.

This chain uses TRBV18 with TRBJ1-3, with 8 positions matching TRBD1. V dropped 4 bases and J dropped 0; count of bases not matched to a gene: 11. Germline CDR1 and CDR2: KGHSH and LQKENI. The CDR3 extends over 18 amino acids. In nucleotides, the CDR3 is TGTGCCAGCTCACTCAACCCGTGGGACAGGAGCTCTGGAAACACCATATATTTT. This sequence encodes CASSLNPWDRSSGNTIYF.

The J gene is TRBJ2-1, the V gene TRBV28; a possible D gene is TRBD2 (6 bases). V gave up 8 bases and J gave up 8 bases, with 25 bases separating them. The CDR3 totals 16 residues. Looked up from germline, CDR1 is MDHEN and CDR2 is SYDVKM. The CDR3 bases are TGTGCCAGCTCCCCCCTGGCCCTCCAGGGAGGACATGAGCAGTTCTTC. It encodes CASSPLALQGGHEQFF.

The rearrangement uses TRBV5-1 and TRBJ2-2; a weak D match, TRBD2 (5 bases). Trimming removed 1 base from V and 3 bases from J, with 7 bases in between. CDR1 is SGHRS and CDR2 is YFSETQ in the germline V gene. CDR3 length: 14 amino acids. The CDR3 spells CASSLQADTGELFF. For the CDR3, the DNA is TGCGCCAGCAGCTTGCAAGCGGACACCGGGGAGCTGTTTTTT.

CDR3 residues: CASSYSGSEAFF. The CDR3 DNA sequence: TGTGCCAGCAGTTACTCAGGTTCGGAAGCTTTCTTT. The genes are TRBV6-5 and TRBJ1-1, with D unclear. V gave up 0 bases and J gave up 8 bases, with 7 bases separating them. The CDR3 totals 12 residues. Germline CDR1 is MNHEY and CDR2 is SVGAGI.

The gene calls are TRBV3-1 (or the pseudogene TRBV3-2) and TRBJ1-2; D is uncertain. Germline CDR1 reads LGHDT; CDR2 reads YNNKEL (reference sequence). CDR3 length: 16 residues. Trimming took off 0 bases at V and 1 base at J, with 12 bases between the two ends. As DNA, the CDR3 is TGTGCCAGCAGCCAAGATCTAATGACCCGTAACTATGGCTACACCTTC. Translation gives CASSQDLMTRNYGYTF.

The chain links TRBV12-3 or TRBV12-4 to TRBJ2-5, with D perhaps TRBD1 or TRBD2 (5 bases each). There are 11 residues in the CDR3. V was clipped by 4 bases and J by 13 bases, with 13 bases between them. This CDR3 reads CASSSRDPPYF. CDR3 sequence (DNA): TGTGCCAGCAGTTCTCGGGACCCCCCGTACTTC.

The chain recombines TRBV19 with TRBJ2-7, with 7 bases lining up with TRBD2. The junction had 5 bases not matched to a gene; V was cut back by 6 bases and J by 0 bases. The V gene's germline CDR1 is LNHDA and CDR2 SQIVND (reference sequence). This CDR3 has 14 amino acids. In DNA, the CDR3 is TGTGCCAGTAGCCCTAGCGGAGGCTCCTACGAGCAGTACTTC. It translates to CASSPSGGSYEQYF.

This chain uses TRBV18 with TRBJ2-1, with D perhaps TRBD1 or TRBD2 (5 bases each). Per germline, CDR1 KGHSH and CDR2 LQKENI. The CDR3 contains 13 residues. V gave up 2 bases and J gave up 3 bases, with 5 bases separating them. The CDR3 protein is CASSPGGYNEQFF. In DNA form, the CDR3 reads TGTGCCAGCTCACCAGGGGGCTACAATGAGCAGTTCTTC.

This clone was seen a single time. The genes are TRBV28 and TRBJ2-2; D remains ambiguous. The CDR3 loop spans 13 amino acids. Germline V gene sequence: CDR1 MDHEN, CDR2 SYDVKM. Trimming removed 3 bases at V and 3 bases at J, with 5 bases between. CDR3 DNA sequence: TGTGCCAGCAGTTTCCCCTACACCGGGGAGCTGTTTTTT. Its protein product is CASSFPYTGELFF. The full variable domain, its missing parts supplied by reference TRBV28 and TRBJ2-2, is DVKVTQSSRYLVKRTGEKVFLECVQDMDHENMFWYRQDPGLGLRLIYFSYDVKMKEKGDIPEGYSVSREKKERFSLILESASTNQTSMYLCASSFPYTGELFFGEGSRLTVL.

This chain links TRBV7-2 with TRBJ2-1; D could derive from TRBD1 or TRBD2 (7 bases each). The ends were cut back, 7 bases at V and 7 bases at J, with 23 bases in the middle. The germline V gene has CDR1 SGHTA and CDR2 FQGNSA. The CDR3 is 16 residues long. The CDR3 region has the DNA TGTGCCAGCACCCCAGGGGGGGCCACTGGGAAAAATGAGCAGTTCTTC. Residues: CASTPGGATGKNEQFF.

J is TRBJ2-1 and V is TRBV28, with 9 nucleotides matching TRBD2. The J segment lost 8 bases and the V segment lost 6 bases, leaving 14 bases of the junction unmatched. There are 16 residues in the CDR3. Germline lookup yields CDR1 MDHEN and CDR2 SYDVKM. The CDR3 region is CASSIGTSRFMDEQFF. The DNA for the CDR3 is TGTGCCAGCAGCATCGGGACTAGCCGGTTTATGGATGAGCAGTTCTTC. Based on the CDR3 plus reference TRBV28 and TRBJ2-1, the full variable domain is DVKVTQSSRYLVKRTGEKVFLECVQDMDHENMFWYRQDPGLGLRLIYFSYDVKMKEKGDIPEGYSVSREKKERFSLILESASTNQTSMYLCASSIGTSRFMDEQFFGPGTRLTVL.

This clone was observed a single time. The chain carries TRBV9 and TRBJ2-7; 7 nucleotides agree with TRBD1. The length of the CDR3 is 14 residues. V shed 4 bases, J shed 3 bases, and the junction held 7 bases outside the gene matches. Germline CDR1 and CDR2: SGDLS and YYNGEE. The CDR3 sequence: CASSQDRIGYEQYF. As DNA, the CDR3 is TGTGCCAGCAGCCAGGACAGGATAGGCTACGAGCAGTACTTC.

As DNA, the CDR3 is TGTGCCAGCGGAATAGGAAACACCATATATTTT. Encoded protein: CASGIGNTIYF. This chain uses TRBV12-3 or TRBV12-4 with TRBJ1-3; D is ambiguous. V was trimmed by 8 bases and J by 4 bases, leaving 6 bases between them. CDR3 length: 11 residues.